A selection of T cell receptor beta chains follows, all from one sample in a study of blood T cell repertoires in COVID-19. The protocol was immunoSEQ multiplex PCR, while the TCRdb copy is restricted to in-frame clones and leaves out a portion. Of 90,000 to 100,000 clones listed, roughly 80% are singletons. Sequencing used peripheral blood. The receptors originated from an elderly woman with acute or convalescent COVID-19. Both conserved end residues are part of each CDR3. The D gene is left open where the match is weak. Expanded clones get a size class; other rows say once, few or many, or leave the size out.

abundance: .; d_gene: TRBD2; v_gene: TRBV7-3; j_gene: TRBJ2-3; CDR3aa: CASSLTGGLADTQYF; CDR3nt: TGTGCCAGCAGCTTAACGGGGGGGTTGGCAGATACGCAGTATTTT
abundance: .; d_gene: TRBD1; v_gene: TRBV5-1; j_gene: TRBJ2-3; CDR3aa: CASSRGQASSSTDTQYF; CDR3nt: TGCGCCAGCAGCAGGGGACAGGCGAGCTCTAGCACAGATACGCAGTATTTT
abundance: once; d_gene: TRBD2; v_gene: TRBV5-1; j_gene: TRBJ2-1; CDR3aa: CASSRLAGGYYNEQFF; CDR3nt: TGCGCCAGCAGCCGACTAGCGGGGGGGTACTACAATGAGCAGTTCTTC
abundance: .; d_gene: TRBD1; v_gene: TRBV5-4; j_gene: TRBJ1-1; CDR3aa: CASSLSQGVLNTEAFF; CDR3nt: TGTGCCAGCAGCCTCTCTCAGGGGGTATTGAACACTGAAGCTTTCTTT
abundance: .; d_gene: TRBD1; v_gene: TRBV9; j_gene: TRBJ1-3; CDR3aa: CASSVRTGGGNTIYF; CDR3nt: TGTGCCAGCAGCGTGCGGACAGGGGGTGGAAACACCATATATTTT
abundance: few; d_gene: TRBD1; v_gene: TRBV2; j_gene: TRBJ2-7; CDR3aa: CASSEEQGLRQYF; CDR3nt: TGTGCCAGCAGTGAAGAACAGGGGTTGAGGCAGTACTTC
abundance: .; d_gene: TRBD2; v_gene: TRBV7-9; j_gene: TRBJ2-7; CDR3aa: CASSLGSGGSYEQYF; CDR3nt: TGTGCCAGCAGCTTAGGTTCGGGGGGTTCCTACGAGCAGTACTTC
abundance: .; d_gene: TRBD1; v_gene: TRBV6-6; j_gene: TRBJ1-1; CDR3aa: CASSYNPGQRETEAFF; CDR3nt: TGTGCCAGCAGTTACAACCCGGGACAGAGGGAGACTGAAGCTTTCTTT
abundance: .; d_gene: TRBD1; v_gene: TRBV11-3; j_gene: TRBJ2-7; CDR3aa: CASSPGTGGTYEQYF; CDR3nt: TGTGCCAGCAGCCCCGGGACAGGGGGCACCTACGAGCAGTACTTC
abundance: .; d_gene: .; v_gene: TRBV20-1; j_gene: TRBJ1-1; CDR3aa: CSARGGTEAFF; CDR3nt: TGCAGTGCCCGAGGGGGAACTGAAGCTTTCTTT
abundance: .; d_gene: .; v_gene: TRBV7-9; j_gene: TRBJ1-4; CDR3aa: CASSLNRTVPPEKLFF; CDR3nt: TGTGCCAGCAGTTTAAACAGGACGGTCCCGCCTGAAAAACTGTTTTTT
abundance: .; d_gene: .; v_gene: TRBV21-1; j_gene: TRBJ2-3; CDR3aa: CASSNRVVDTQYF; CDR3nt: TGTGCCAGCAGCAACAGGGTGGTAGATACGCAGTATTTT
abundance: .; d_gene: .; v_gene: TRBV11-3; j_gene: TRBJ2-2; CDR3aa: CASSLDSRTGELFF; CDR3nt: TGTGCCAGCAGCTTAGATAGCCGGACCGGGGAGCTGTTTTTT
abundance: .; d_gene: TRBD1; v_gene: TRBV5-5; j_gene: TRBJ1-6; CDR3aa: CASSRGTGRSPLHF; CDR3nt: TGTGCCAGCAGCCGGGGGACAGGGCGATCACCCCTCCACTTT
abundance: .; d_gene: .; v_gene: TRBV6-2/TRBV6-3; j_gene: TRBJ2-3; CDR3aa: CASSPGLFTDTQYF; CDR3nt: TGTGCCAGCAGCCCGGGACTTTTCACAGATACGCAGTATTTT
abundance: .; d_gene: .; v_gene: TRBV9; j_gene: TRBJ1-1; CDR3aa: CASSEGALNTEAFF; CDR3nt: TGTGCCAGCTCCGAAGGGGCCTTGAACACTGAAGCTTTCTTT
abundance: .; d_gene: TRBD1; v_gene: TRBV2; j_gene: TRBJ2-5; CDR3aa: CASSSVGTEQETQYF; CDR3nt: TGTGCCAGCAGTTCGGTGGGGACAGAGCAAGAGACCCAGTACTTC
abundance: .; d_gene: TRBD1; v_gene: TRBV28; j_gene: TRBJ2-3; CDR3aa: CASRPGTGDTDTQYF; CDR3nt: TGTGCCAGCAGACCTGGGACAGGGGATACAGATACGCAGTATTTT
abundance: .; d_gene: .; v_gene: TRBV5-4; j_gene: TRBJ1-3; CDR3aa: CASEQQGTSGNTIYF; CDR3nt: TGTGCCAGCGAGCAACAGGGAACTTCTGGAAACACCATATATTTT
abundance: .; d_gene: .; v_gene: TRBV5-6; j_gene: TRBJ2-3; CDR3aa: CASSLGRAADTQYF; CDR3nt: TGTGCCAGCAGCTTAGGCAGGGCGGCAGATACGCAGTATTTT
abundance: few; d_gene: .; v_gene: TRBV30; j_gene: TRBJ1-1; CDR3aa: CAWSRQLDTEAFF; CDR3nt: TGTGCCTGGAGTCGACAGCTGGACACTGAAGCTTTCTTT
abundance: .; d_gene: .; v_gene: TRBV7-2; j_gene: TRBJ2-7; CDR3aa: CASSLADIPSYEQYF; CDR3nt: TGTGCCAGCAGCTTAGCGGACATCCCCTCCTACGAGCAGTACTTC
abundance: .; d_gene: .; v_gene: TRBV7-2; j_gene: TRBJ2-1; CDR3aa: CASSLGAGTFFGEQFF; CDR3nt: TGTGCCAGCAGCTTAGGAGCCGGGACATTTTTTGGCGAGCAGTTCTTC
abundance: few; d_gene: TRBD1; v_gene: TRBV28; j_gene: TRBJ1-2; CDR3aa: CASRPTGRDGYTF; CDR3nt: TGTGCCAGCAGACCGACAGGGAGAGATGGCTACACCTTC
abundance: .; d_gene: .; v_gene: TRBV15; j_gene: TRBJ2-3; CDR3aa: CATSRDGRGTDTQYF; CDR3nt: TGTGCCACCAGCAGAGATGGGCGGGGCACAGATACGCAGTATTTT
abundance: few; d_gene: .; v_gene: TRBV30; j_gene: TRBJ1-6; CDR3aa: CAWMTDRGRVSPLHF; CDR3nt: TGTGCCTGGATGACCGATCGGGGAAGAGTTTCACCCCTCCACTTT
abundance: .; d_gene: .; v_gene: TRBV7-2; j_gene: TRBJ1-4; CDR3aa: CASSPKTQSRGNEKLFF; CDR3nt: TGTGCCAGCAGCCCGAAAACCCAAAGCCGAGGGAATGAAAAACTGTTTTTT
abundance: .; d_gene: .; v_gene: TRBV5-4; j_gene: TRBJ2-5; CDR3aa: CASSPPSEETQYF; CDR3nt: TGTGCCAGCAGCCCGCCCTCAGAAGAGACCCAGTACTTC
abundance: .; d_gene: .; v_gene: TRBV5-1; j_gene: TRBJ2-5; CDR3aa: CASSRTGSNTPETQYF; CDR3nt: TGCGCCAGCAGCCGTACCGGGTCAAATACGCCGGAGACCCAGTACTTC
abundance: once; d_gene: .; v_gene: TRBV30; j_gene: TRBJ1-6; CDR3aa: CAWSRTAANSPLHF; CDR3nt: TGTGCCTGGAGTCGGACAGCAGCTAATTCACCCCTCCACTTT
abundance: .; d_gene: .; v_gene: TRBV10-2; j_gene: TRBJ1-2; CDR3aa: CASSEEGRAGDFYGYTF; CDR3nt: TGCGCCAGCAGTGAGGAAGGGAGGGCAGGGGATTTCTATGGCTACACCTTC
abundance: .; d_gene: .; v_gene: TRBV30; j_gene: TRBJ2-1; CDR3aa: CAWSVSRNEQFF; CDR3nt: TGTGCCTGGAGTGTATCTAGGAATGAGCAGTTCTTC
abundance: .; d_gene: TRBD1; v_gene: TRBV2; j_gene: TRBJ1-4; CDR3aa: CASSGGRGMSHAEKLFF; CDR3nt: TGTGCCAGCAGTGGAGGCAGGGGGATGTCCCATGCTGAAAAACTGTTTTTT
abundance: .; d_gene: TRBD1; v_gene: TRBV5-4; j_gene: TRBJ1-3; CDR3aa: CASSLGQVSSGNTIYF; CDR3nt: TGTGCCAGCAGCCTGGGACAGGTTTCCTCTGGAAACACCATATATTTT
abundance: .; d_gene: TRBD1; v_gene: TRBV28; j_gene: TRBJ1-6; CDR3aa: CASSLWDRENSPLHF; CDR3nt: TGTGCCAGCAGTTTATGGGACAGGGAAAATTCACCCCTCCACTTT
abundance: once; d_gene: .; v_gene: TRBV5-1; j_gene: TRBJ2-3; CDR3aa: CASTAGDPTDTQYF; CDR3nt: TGCGCCAGCACGGCAGGGGACCCCACAGATACGCAGTATTTT
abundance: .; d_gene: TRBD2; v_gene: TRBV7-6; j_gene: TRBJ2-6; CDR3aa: CASSLVAGGLGANVLTF; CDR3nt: TGTGCCAGCAGCTTAGTAGCGGGGGGGCTCGGGGCCAACGTCCTGACTTTC
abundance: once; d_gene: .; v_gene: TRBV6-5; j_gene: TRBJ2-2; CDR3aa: CASSYPSAGELFF; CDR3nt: TGTGCCAGCAGTTACCCGAGCGCCGGGGAGCTGTTTTTT
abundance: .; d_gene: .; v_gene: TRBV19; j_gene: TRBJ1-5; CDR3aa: CASTAGSSEPQHF; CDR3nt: TGTGCCAGTACAGCAGGCTCGTCTGAGCCCCAGCATTTT
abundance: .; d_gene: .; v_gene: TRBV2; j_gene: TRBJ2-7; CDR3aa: CASIPNRGGGEQYF; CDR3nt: TGTGCCAGCATCCCAAACAGGGGGGGTGGCGAGCAGTACTTC
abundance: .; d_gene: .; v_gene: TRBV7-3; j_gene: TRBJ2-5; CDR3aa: CASSLRGLEGETQYF; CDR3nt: TGTGCCAGCAGCTTGAGAGGGTTAGAGGGAGAGACCCAGTACTTC
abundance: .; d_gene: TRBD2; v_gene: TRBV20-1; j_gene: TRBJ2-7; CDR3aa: CSAGDYSEQYF; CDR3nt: TGCAGTGCAGGGGACTACAGCGAGCAGTACTTC
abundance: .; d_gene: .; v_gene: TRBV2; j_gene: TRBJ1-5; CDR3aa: CASSGGRVQPQHF; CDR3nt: TGTGCCAGCAGTGGGGGGAGGGTACAGCCCCAGCATTTT
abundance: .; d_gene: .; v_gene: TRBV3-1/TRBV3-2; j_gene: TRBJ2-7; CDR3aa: CASSQAPSEQYF; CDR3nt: TGTGCCAGCAGCCAAGCACCCAGCGAGCAGTACTTC